This T cell receptor beta chain came from a study of radiotherapy plus CTLA-4 blockade in lung cancer. For the study at large: An objective response was seen in under 20% of patients, and disease control in less than 40%.

Whole-study results and caveats: Early blood T cell clone changes and increased post-radiation serum interferon-beta were reportedly the strongest response predictors.

This CDR3 contains 15 residues. Germline CDR1 SNHLY, CDR2 FYNNEI. Deletions cut 8 bases from V and 3 bases from J, with 14 bases between. Profiled with immunoSEQ multiplex PCR; TCRdb holds only in-frame clones, not every one. The profile covers about 80,000 clones, with around 80% appearing a single time and about 0.79% taken by the ten largest. Concerning this clone itself: Antigen unknown.

Enrolled patients, whose metastatic non-small-cell lung cancer was chemo-refractory, received focal radiation plus CTLA-4 blockade with ipilimumab. The material sequenced was peripheral blood, taken from a patient treated with radiotherapy plus ipilimumab. The source of this sequence is a human donor with non-small cell lung cancer who had stable disease on radiotherapy plus ipilimumab. The chain combines TRBV2 with TRBJ1-6; D might be TRBD1 (5 bases). CDR3 DNA: TGTGCCAGCGGAGAACAGGTCGACTATAATTCACCCCTCCACTTT. Amino acids: CASGEQVDYNSPLHF.